Presented here are 7 T cell receptor beta chains from one specimen sequenced in a study of somatic mutations in cytotoxic T cells in rheumatoid arthritis. Here immunoSEQ multiplex PCR was the method, and the copy in TCRdb shows in-frame clones only, minus some. The repertoire holds over 10,000 clones, with roughly 87% as singletons. The sequenced sample was CD8+ T cells sorted from blood. The receptors were gathered from a woman aged 55-70 years in good health.

The CDR3 bases are TGTGCCAGTAGTATAGTCTACGGGGGGGCTTACAATGAGCAGTTCTTC. It encodes CASSIVYGGAYNEQFF. J is TRBJ2-1 and V is TRBV19; TRBD2 matches at 8 bases. Germline assignment: CDR1 LNHDA and CDR2 SQIVND (reference sequence). J gave up 4 bases and V 1 base, and 6 bases lay outside the gene matches. The CDR3 extends over 16 amino acids.

This rearrangement joins TRBV19 to TRBJ1-1; 9 positions match TRBD1. Germline V CDR1 and CDR2: LNHDA, SQIVND (reference sequence). CDR3 length equals 17 residues. Trimming took 6 bases from V and 4 from J; bases not matched to a gene: 15. The CDR3 reads CASSTRQGGFSGTEAFF. CDR3 nucleotides: TGTGCCAGTAGCACAAGACAGGGGGGGTTTAGTGGCACTGAAGCTTTCTTT.

The rearrangement joins TRBV6-6 to TRBJ2-7, with TRBD1 matching over 8 bases. The CDR3 length is 15 residues. Looked up from germline, CDR1 is MNHNY and CDR2 is SVGAGI (reference sequence). The V and J ends lost 2 bases and 3 bases, in that order; junction bases with no gene match: 6. The CDR3 here is CASSYGTGALYEQYV. DNA for the CDR3: TGTGCCAGCAGTTACGGGACAGGCGCCCTCTACGAGCAGTACGTC.

Concerning this clone itself: A junction boundary mismatches the germline segment, possibly from a read error. This chain uses TRBV7-2 with TRBJ2-6; 7 bases are a match to TRBD1. This CDR3 contains 17 residues. CDR1 and CDR2 (germline): SGHTA, FQGNSA. CDR3: CAGSLDRVSSGANILTF. The CDR3 nucleotides read TGTGCCGGCAGCTTAGACAGGGTTAGCTCTGGGGCCAACATCCTGACTTTC.

The chain is built from TRBV6-5 and TRBJ1-1; D is unresolved. V lost 6 bases to trimming and J lost 3 bases, with 5 bases between them. This CDR3 is 11 amino acids long. Germline-derived CDR1 and CDR2 are MNHEY and SVGAGI. The CDR3 here is CASSRDTEAFF. The CDR3 DNA reads TGTGCCAGCAGCCGTGACACTGAAGCTTTCTTT.

The V and J genes are TRBV10-3 and TRBJ1-5; D is uncertain. The CDR3 loop spans 15 amino acids. Germline CDR1 and CDR2: ENHRY and SYGVKD. V lost 0 bases and J lost 6, with 12 bases in between. CDR3 nucleotides: TGTGCCATCAGTGAGTCGGGTGAGGGTTTTCAGCCCCAGCATTTT. It encodes CAISESGEGFQPQHF.

The count of this clone is one. V is TRBV14 and J is TRBJ1-2, with a tentative D call TRBD1 (6 bases). V was shortened by 6 bases and J by 4 bases, with 15 bases between the two germline ends. The CDR3 runs 14 residues. Germline loops: CDR1 SGHDN, CDR2 FVKESK. CDR3 in amino acids: CASSPPTGGYGYTF. The CDR3 DNA is TGTGCCAGCAGTCCCCCGACAGGCGGCTATGGCTACACCTTC.